These 4 T cell receptor beta chains came from one sample sequenced in a study of CD8 T cell repertoires and HIV-1 epitope variants. Sequencing was performed with immunoSEQ multiplex PCR; in TCRdb, only in-frame clones are kept and a portion is missing. Of about 5,000 clones listed, about 70% are singletons. The antigens these receptors bind are not known. Sequenced sample: cultured CD8+ T cells derived from PBMCs. The receptors stem from a male donor with HIV.

This sequence joins TRBV10-3 and TRBJ2-1; TRBD2 matches at 10 bases. Per germline, CDR1 ENHRY and CDR2 SYGVKD. The length of the CDR3 is 16 residues. V was pared by 6 bases and J by 4 bases, with 9 bases of the junction left unmatched. The CDR3 reads CAIRTFSGGSYNEQFF. CDR3 in DNA: TGTGCCATCAGAACGTTTAGCGGGGGGTCTTACAATGAGCAGTTCTTC.

There are a few counts of this clone. One end of the junction fails to match germline, which may point to a read error. This chain links TRBV27 with TRBJ2-7; 15 positions agree with TRBD2. Germline-derived CDR1 and CDR2 are MNHEY and SMNVEV (reference sequence). The CDR3 has 13 amino acids. The CDR3 sequence is CASSSGLAGGFHF. The CDR3 DNA is TGTGCCAGCAGTTCGGGACTAGCGGGAGGATTCCACTTC.

This chain links TRBV19 with TRBJ2-7; D is perhaps TRBD1 (5 bases). The germline gives CDR1 LNHDA, CDR2 SQIVND (reference sequence). Trimming shortened V by 3 bases and J by 3 bases, and 9 bases separated the two germline ends. CDR3 length: 13 amino acids. The CDR3: CASSIVDSYEQYF. Written as DNA, the CDR3 is TGTGCCAGTAGTATCGTCGACAGCTACGAGCAGTACTTC.

The chain uses TRBV28 and TRBJ2-3; D could derive from TRBD1 or TRBD2 (5 bases each). The germline V gene encodes CDR1 MDHEN and CDR2 SYDVKM. The CDR3 runs to 15 residues. Trimming cost V 5 bases and J 4 bases, with 16 bases left between them. The CDR3 spells CASSPGVWGPDTQYF. Written as DNA, the CDR3 is TGTGCCAGCAGTCCCGGGGTCTGGGGACCAGATACGCAGTATTTT.